These 22 T cell receptor beta chains originate from one sample sequenced in a study of technical replicates of blood from several donors. Libraries were prepared by immunoSEQ multiplex PCR; TCRdb keeps only in-frame clonotypes and omits some of them. The repertoire consists of more than 65,000 clones, with around 92% occurring once and the leading ten covering roughly 0.36%. What was sequenced was T cells isolated from PBMCs. These receptors were obtained from a human donor in good health.

The genes are TRBV6-5 and TRBJ1-2, with D maybe TRBD1 (5 bases). The CDR3 sequence is 12 residues long. The germline gives CDR1 MNHEY, CDR2 SVGAGI. Trimming took off 7 bases at V and 7 bases at J, with 13 bases between the two ends. The chain's CDR3 is CASMGLLTGYTF. CDR3 coding DNA: TGTGCCAGCATGGGGCTCCTAACTGGCTACACCTTC.

The chain is built from TRBV4-1 and TRBJ2-3; 7 bases are shared with TRBD2. This CDR3 is built from 17 residues. Germline CDR1 and CDR2: MGHRA and YSYEKL. V trimming: 5 bases; J trimming: 0 bases; junction bases outside the gene matches: 11. CDR3 DNA: TGCGCCAGCAGCGATCGGGCTAGCGGTTTTAGCACAGATACGCAGTATTTT. Translating it yields CASSDRASGFSTDTQYF.

The chain joins TRBV9 to TRBJ2-7, with D tentatively TRBD2 (5 bases). This CDR3 is built from 15 residues. CDR1 and CDR2 from the germline V gene are SGDLS and YYNGEE. Trimming stripped 0 bases from V and 2 bases from J, with 12 bases between. This CDR3 reads CASSVEVGETYEQYF. Here the CDR3 DNA reads TGTGCCAGCAGCGTAGAAGTTGGGGAGACCTACGAGCAGTACTTC.

This clone showed up just a few times. The chain couples TRBV2 to TRBJ2-1, with 8 bases aligning to TRBD2. This CDR3 spans 15 amino acids. Germline V lookup: CDR1 SNHLY, CDR2 FYNNEI. Unmatched junction bases numbered 6, after V lost 1 base and J lost 7 bases. CDR3 sequence reads: CASSEGGRPGNEQFF. In nucleotides, the CDR3 is TGTGCCAGCAGTGAAGGCGGGAGGCCGGGGAATGAGCAGTTCTTC.

This rearrangement joins TRBV30 to TRBJ1-2, with no clear D. CDR3 size: 12 residues. Germline V CDR1 and CDR2: GTSNPN, SVGIG (reference sequence). V lost 2 bases and J 8 bases, leaving 12 bases between the germline ends. The CDR3 reads CAWSSPYLGYTF. The CDR3, as DNA: TGTGCCTGGAGTTCCCCTTATCTGGGCTACACCTTC. Supplemented by reference TRBV30 and TRBJ1-2, the full variable domain reads SQTIHQWPATLVQPVGSPLSLECTVEGTSNPNLYWYRQAAGRGLQLLFYSVGIGQISSEVPQNLSASRPQDRQFILSSKKLLLSDSGFYLCAWSSPYLGYTFGSGTRLTVV.

This chain uses TRBV19 with TRBJ2-2; the match to TRBD1 covers 9 bases. Per the germline V gene, CDR1 is LNHDA and CDR2 is SQIVND (reference sequence). The CDR3 runs to 16 residues. J was trimmed by 7 bases and V by 2 bases; bases with no gene match: 8. The CDR3 here is CASSILGTGSIGELFF. The CDR3 DNA reads TGTGCCAGTAGTATACTTGGGACAGGGTCAATCGGGGAGCTGTTTTTT.

The chain employs TRBV13 and TRBJ1-3; D unclear. The CDR3 covers 15 residues. CDR1 PRHDT and CDR2 FYEKMQ come from the germline V gene (reference sequence). Trimming stripped 1 base from V and 1 base from J, with 8 bases between. The CDR3 reads CASSLEPGSGNTIYF. As DNA, the CDR3 is TGTGCCAGCAGCTTAGAACCGGGGTCTGGAAACACCATATATTTT.

The chain is built from TRBV5-1 and TRBJ2-7, with 11 bases fitting TRBD2. With V trimmed by 2 bases and J by 3 bases, 7 bases remained unmatched. From germline, CDR1 is SGHRS and CDR2 YFSETQ. The CDR3 length is 16 residues. This CDR3 is CASSLGPGTSGYEQYF. CDR3 coding DNA: TGCGCCAGCAGCTTAGGCCCCGGGACTAGCGGCTACGAGCAGTACTTC.

This chain joins TRBV5-1 and TRBJ2-1, with 7 bases identical to TRBD2. The CDR3 is made up of 15 amino acids. V shed 1 base, J shed 0 bases, and the junction held 1 base outside the gene matches. The germline V gene has CDR1 SGHRS and CDR2 YFSETQ. CDR3 nucleotides: TGCGCCAGCAGCTTGTTAGCGGGCTCCTACAATGAGCAGTTCTTC. It is translated as CASSLLAGSYNEQFF.

The chain links TRBV19 to TRBJ1-1; D is unclear. CDR1 and CDR2 (germline): LNHDA, SQIVND (reference sequence). The V and J ends lost 3 bases and 4 bases respectively, with 18 bases between them. The CDR3 runs to 16 residues. The CDR3 DNA is TGTGCCAGTAGTATCTCCGGGTCAGTTGGGAGCACTGAAGCTTTCTTT. Amino acid sequence: CASSISGSVGSTEAFF.

This clone occurred once. The rearrangement links TRBV10-3 to TRBJ1-5; D possibly corresponds to TRBD1 (6 bases). The length of the CDR3 is 14 residues. Germline-derived CDR1 and CDR2 are ENHRY and SYGVKD. The V and J ends lost 3 bases and 5 bases respectively, with 11 bases between them. CDR3 in amino acids: CAISEGGEDQPQHF. DNA of the CDR3: TGTGCCATCAGTGAAGGGGGAGAGGATCAGCCCCAGCATTTT.

CDR3 DNA: TGTGCCAGCGGTACCGCTAGCGGAATCTCCTACAATGAGCAGTTCTTC. It specifies CASGTASGISYNEQFF. V usage is TRBV6-6 and J usage is TRBJ2-1, with 7 bases lining up with TRBD2. The V segment lost 8 bases and the J segment 0 bases; nucleotides outside the gene matches: 10. The CDR3 sequence is 16 residues long. Germline V lookup: CDR1 MNHNY, CDR2 SVGAGI (reference sequence).

The V gene is TRBV7-9, the J gene TRBJ2-2; 8 positions agree with TRBD1. The germline V gene encodes CDR1 SEHNR and CDR2 FQNEAQ (reference sequence). With 3 bases clipped from V and 2 bases from J, the junction kept 2 bases outside the gene matches. The CDR3 extends over 15 amino acids. In DNA form, the CDR3 reads TGTGCCAGCAGCTTGCAGGGGGCTAACACCGGGGAGCTGTTTTTT. It yields the protein CASSLQGANTGELFF.

This clone has a handful of counts. This rearrangement joins TRBV6-5 to TRBJ1-5; D is ambiguous. Germline V gene data show CDR1 as MNHEY and CDR2 as SVGAGI. The CDR3 is 13 amino acids. The germline V and J ends were trimmed by 6 bases and 0 bases, with 6 bases remaining between them. The CDR3 nucleotides read TGTGCCAGCAGCGTAAATAGCAATCAGCCCCAGCATTTT. As protein: CASSVNSNQPQHF.

The gene calls are TRBV15 and TRBJ2-3; D gene uncertain. The CDR3 sequence is 12 residues long. V dropped 5 bases and J dropped 0 bases, with 3 bases sitting between them. The V gene's germline CDR1 is LNHNV and CDR2 YYDKDF (reference sequence). The DNA for the CDR3 is TGTGCCACCAGCCCGAGCACAGATACGCAGTATTTT. Protein product: CATSPSTDTQYF.

This chain links TRBV4-1 with TRBJ1-3; tentative D call: TRBD1 (6 bases). In germline, CDR1 is MGHRA, CDR2 YSYEKL. The CDR3 loop spans 15 amino acids. V was pared by 6 bases and J by 1 base, with 13 bases between. The DNA for the CDR3 is TGCGCCAGCAGTCCAGACAGGAGTTCTGGAAACACCATATATTTT. Its translation is CASSPDRSSGNTIYF.

This sequence joins TRBV7-9 and TRBJ2-1; 8 positions agree with TRBD2. This CDR3 region has 16 residues. V lost 3 bases, J lost 4 bases, and 8 bases stayed unmatched. Looked up from germline, CDR1 is SEHNR and CDR2 is FQNEAQ (reference sequence). CDR3 loop: CASSLISGMTYNEQFF. DNA of the CDR3: TGTGCCAGCAGCTTGATTAGCGGGATGACTTACAATGAGCAGTTCTTC. Variable domain in full (rest from reference TRBV7-9 and TRBJ2-1): DTGVSQNPRHKITKRGQNVTFRCDPISEHNRLYWYRQTLGQGPEFLTYFQNEAQLEKSRLLSDRFSAERPKGSFSTLEIQRTEQGDSAMYLCASSLISGMTYNEQFFGPGTRLTVL.

The chain carries TRBV28 and TRBJ2-7, with 8 bases matching TRBD2. CDR1 and CDR2 from the germline V gene are MDHEN and SYDVKM. V was pared by 2 bases and J by 5 bases, with 8 bases of the junction left unmatched. The CDR3 sequence is 15 residues long. CDR3 sequence reads: CASSLRLAGVHEQYF. CDR3 nucleotide sequence: TGTGCCAGCAGTTTAAGGCTAGCGGGTGTCCACGAGCAGTACTTC.

The J gene is TRBJ2-1, the V gene TRBV9; D is perhaps TRBD2 (6 bases). The germline gives CDR1 SGDLS, CDR2 YYNGEE. Trimming removed 0 bases from V and 8 bases from J, with 12 bases in between. The CDR3 has 14 amino acids. CDR3 in DNA: TGTGCCAGCAGCGTAGCGGGAGCGATCCATGAGCAGTTCTTC. As protein: CASSVAGAIHEQFF.

J is TRBJ1-2 and V is TRBV2; D perhaps matches TRBD1 (6 bases). The germline V gene encodes CDR1 SNHLY and CDR2 FYNNEI. The CDR3 sequence is 16 residues long. With 8 bases removed from V and 4 bases from J, the gap between germline ends came to 23 bases. CDR3 sequence: CASGGEAGYRVYGYTF. The CDR3 region has the DNA TGTGCCAGCGGGGGTGAGGCGGGTTACAGGGTCTATGGCTACACCTTC.

This clone was recorded only once. The rearrangement links TRBV30 to TRBJ1-2, with TRBD1 identical over 9 bases. V lost 5 bases to trimming and J lost 8 bases; unmatched junction nucleotides: 6. The CDR3 is 12 residues long. CDR1 is GTSNPN and CDR2 is SVGIG in the germline V gene (reference sequence). The CDR3 reads CAWETGGGGYTF. CDR3 sequence (DNA): TGTGCCTGGGAGACAGGGGGAGGGGGCTACACCTTC.

The V call is TRBV10-1, the J call TRBJ2-7; TRBD2 matches at 9 bases. The CDR3 contains 14 residues. Germline CDR1 is WNHNN and CDR2 is SYGVQD (reference sequence). J was trimmed by 5 bases and V by 2 bases; bases with no gene match: 4. CDR3: CASSEGGRAHEQYF. In DNA form, the CDR3 reads TGCGCCAGCAGTGAGGGCGGGAGGGCCCACGAGCAGTACTTC.